The 8 T cell receptor beta chains below were found in one sample sequenced in a study of early T cells in non-severe SARS-CoV-2 infection. TCRdb re-called the 5' RACE reads through MiXCR, storing one row per CDR3 protein. The sample carries about 77,000 distinct CDR3 sequences, more than 9% recorded once. Sequencing was done on a sample of whole blood. Every receptor here comes from an adult who was a healthcare worker with PCR-confirmed SARS-CoV-2 infection or an uninfected control (not recorded which).

A few counts support this clonotype. The chain carries TRBV30 and TRBJ2-7; D unclear. The CDR3 runs to 13 residues. Trimming removed 2 bases at V and 2 bases at J, with 10 bases between. The germline V gene encodes CDR1 GTSNPN and CDR2 SVGIG (reference sequence). The CDR3: CAWSYGQTYEQYF. The CDR3 nucleotides are TGTGCCTGGAGTTATGGCCAGACCTACGAGCAGTACTTC.

This chain uses TRBV7-9 with TRBJ2-7; D is perhaps TRBD1 or TRBD2 (7 bases each). Looked up from germline, CDR1 is SEHNR and CDR2 is FQNEAQ (reference sequence). V shed 3 bases and J shed 13 bases, with 22 bases lying between them. This CDR3 has 14 amino acids. The CDR3 region is CASSFGEGRGKIYF. In DNA, the CDR3 is TGTGCCAGCAGCTTTGGGGAGGGCAGGGGGAAGATTTACTTC.

This clonotype was seen ten or more times. The chain carries TRBV2 and TRBJ1-6; D might be TRBD1 (5 bases). Trimming removed 2 bases from V and 9 bases from J, with 11 bases in between. Germline CDR1 and CDR2: SNHLY and FYNNEI. The CDR3 totals 14 residues. CDR3 protein: CASSEYTGGSPLHF. CDR3 nucleotide sequence: TGTGCCAGCAGTGAATACACGGGGGGTTCACCCCTCCACTTT.

This clonotype was counted many times. The V gene is TRBV6-2 or TRBV6-3, the J gene TRBJ1-5, with TRBD1 identical over 8 bases. The germline CDR1 and CDR2 sequences are MNHEY and SVGEGT. CDR3 length equals 13 residues. V shed 6 bases and J 5 bases; nucleotides not matched to a gene: 3. In DNA, the CDR3 is TGTGCCAGCAGGGACAGGGCGGATCAGCCCCAGCATTTT. This gives the protein CASRDRADQPQHF.

This clonotype was detected a few times. The chain uses TRBV28 and TRBJ2-7; D remains ambiguous. V was cut by 6 bases and J by 0 bases, with 12 bases left in between. In germline, CDR1 is MDHEN, CDR2 SYDVKM. The CDR3 length is 14 residues. The CDR3 loop reads CASRSDLSSYEQYF. The CDR3 DNA is TGTGCCAGCAGGTCAGATTTAAGCTCCTACGAGCAGTACTTC.

This clonotype has only a few counts. The chain is built from TRBV4-1 and TRBJ2-7; 7 bases are shared with TRBD2. J gave up 0 bases and V 1 base, and 3 bases lay outside the gene matches. The V gene's germline CDR1 is MGHRA and CDR2 YSYEKL. This CDR3 has 15 residues. The CDR3 DNA sequence: TGCGCCAGCAGCCAAGCCGGGACTAACTCCTACGAGCAGTACTTC. Translated: CASSQAGTNSYEQYF.

This clonotype occurred many times. The CDR3 nucleotides are TGTGCCAGCAGTTCGGGACTAAACATTCAGTACTTC. It specifies CASSSGLNIQYF. The chain links TRBV28 to TRBJ2-4, with a tentative D call TRBD2 (6 bases). The CDR3 is made up of 12 amino acids. Trimming cost V 4 bases and J 6 bases, with 7 bases left between them. CDR1 is MDHEN, CDR2 SYDVKM, per germline.

The CDR3 DNA follows: TGTGCCAGCAGCTCTCCTTCAGGGGGATATGAAAAACTGTTTTTT. It encodes CASSSPSGGYEKLFF. The chain links TRBV7-8 to TRBJ1-4, with 7 bases aligning to TRBD1. The CDR3 is 15 residues long. Germline V gene lookup returns CDR1 SGHVS and CDR2 FQNEAQ. Losses at the gene ends were 4 bases for V and 6 bases for J; bases not matched to a gene: 8.